This TCR beta chain comes out of a study of T cells in women clearing cervical HPV infection. For the study at large: Controls were women whose single incident HPV16 infection cleared within 12 months without precancer or cancer. Blood came at first lesion visit for cases, post-clearance for controls. Study outcomes and limitations: CIN3+ cases had significantly higher TCR repertoire richness than controls, but evenness did not differ.

Germline V lookup: CDR1 SGHTA, CDR2 FQGNSA. V shed 3 bases, J shed 7 bases, and the junction held 3 bases outside the gene matches. CDR3 length: 15 residues. As for this clone: The antigen remains undetermined. The read ends 3 residues early relative to the CDR3; the germline J gene fills the gap.

The table came from immunoSEQ multiplex PCR; TCRdb's copy has only in-frame clones and leaves some out. Its table records about 30,000 clones. This receptor was obtained from a woman between 18 and 70 years old with a cervical HPV16 infection that either progressed to CIN3+ or cleared (not recorded which). The specimen was blood buffy coat. V usage is TRBV7-2 and J usage is TRBJ2-1; 13 bases align to TRBD2. The CDR3 bases that were read are TGTGCCAGCAGCTTGGGACTAGCGGGAAGGAATGAG. As protein: CASSLGLAGRNE. The entire CDR3 protein is CASSLGLAGRNEQFF.